The clone carrying this T cell receptor beta chain was seen ten or more times. Its antigen is not identified. This entry is derived from a study of T cells in Graves' hyperthyroidism and ophthalmopathy. Graves' hyperthyroidism was deemed stable absent ophthalmopathy progression within 18 months. Whole-study findings and limits: Ophthalmopathy was predicted by the model a median of approximately 6 months ahead of onset.

The CDR3 has 13 residues. Germline V gene sequence: CDR1 MDHEN, CDR2 SYDVKM. Trimming left V 3 bases short and J 6 bases short, with 12 bases between. RNA transcripts served as the template for amplifying TCR beta CDR3 regions. First-round RT-PCR of the TCR CDR3 relied on the HTBI primer set. TCRdb fed the multiplex PCR reads into MiXCR, producing one record per CDR3 protein. This repertoire shows under 400,000 distinct CDR3 sequences, around a sixth found once; its top ten account for approximately 54%. This clonotype was sampled from a woman between 45 and 65 years old with Graves' hyperthyroidism. What was sequenced was blood. The V gene is TRBV28, the J gene TRBJ2-7, with D maybe TRBD1 (5 bases). The CDR3 reads CASSFRGTGEQYF. The CDR3, as DNA: TGTGCCAGCAGTTTTAGGGGCACCGGCGAGCAGTACTTC.